A selection of T cell receptor beta chains follows, all from one sample in a study of cytomegalovirus exposure and HLA in healthy donors. Some clones are missing from TCRdb's copy, which holds only in-frame ones; the method was immunoSEQ multiplex PCR. The table lists 150,000 or so clones, roughly 84% of them singletons. Sequencing was performed on PBMCs. Receptors originate from a man aged 25-45 years in good health and CMV-seronegative. The conserved cysteine and the conserved F or W are not part of the CDR3 here. The order of the fields is V gene, clone size, CDR3 protein. Clone size is stated in some rows and not others, as once, few, many or a class when expanded.

TRBV27 - ASSSRPGRVNQPQH
TRBV7-2 once ASSFRGETQY
TRBV6-5 - ASSYEGRGKYEQY
TRBV9 - ASSPGQGGYGYT
TRBV5-1 once ASSLDPGQGYWT
TRBV19 - ASSISVVQETQY
TRBV30 - AWRAGGSNEKLF
TRBV28 - ASSPGGQGSYNEQF
TRBV19 - ASSLHSRMNTEAF
TRBV7-9 once SSSLGDRGSQPQH
TRBV6-5 - ASSYSSSGGTYEQY
TRBV4-2 - ASSLKIGTGGLNIQY
TRBV19 - ASSIGRREIPGELF
TRBV2 - ASSGARGKAMNTEAF
TRBV28 - ARSPAGRNQPQH
TRBV7-2 - ASSFTGGPTYEQY